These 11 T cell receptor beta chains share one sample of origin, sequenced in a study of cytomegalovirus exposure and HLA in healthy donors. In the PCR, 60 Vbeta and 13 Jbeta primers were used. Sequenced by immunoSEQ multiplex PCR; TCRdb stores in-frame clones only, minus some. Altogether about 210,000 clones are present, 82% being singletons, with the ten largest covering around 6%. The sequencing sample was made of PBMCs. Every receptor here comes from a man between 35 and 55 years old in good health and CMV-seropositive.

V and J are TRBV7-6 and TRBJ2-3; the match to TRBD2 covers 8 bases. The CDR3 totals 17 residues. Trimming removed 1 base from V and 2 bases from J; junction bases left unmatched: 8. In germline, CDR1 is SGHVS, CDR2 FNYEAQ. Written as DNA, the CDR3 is TGTGCCAGCAGCTTAGTTGGCGGGGGGACCCTCACAGATACGCAGTATTTT. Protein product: CASSLVGGGTLTDTQYF.

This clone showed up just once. Here the CDR3 reads CASSLRLAGGPGETQYF. The DNA for the CDR3 is TGTGCCAGCAGCTTACGACTAGCGGGAGGGCCGGGAGAGACCCAGTACTTC. This rearrangement joins TRBV13 to TRBJ2-5, with 14 bases aligning to TRBD2. V shed 2 bases and J 4 bases; nucleotides not matched to a gene: 6. The CDR3 is 17 amino acids. Germline loops: CDR1 PRHDT, CDR2 FYEKMQ (reference sequence).

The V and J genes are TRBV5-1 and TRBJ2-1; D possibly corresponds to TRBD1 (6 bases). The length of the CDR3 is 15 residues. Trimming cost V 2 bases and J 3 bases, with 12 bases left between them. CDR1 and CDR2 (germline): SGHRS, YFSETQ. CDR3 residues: CASSFGRGGYNEQFF. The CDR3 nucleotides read TGCGCCAGCAGCTTTGGCAGGGGCGGCTACAATGAGCAGTTCTTC.

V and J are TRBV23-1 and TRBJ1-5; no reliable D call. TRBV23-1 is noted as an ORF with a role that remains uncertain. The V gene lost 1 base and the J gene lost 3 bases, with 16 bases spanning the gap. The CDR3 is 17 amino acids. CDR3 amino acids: CASSQFPPPGINQPQHF. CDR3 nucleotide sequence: TGCGCCAGCAGTCAATTCCCCCCACCCGGTATCAATCAGCCCCAGCATTTT.

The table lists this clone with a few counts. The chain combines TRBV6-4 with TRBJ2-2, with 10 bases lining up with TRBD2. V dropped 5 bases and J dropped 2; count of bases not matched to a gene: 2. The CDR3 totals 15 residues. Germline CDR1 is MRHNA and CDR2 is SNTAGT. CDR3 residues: CASSSSGSNTGELFF. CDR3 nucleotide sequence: TGTGCCAGCAGTTCTAGCGGGAGTAACACCGGGGAGCTGTTTTTT.

In DNA, the CDR3 is TGTGCCTGGAGTGTACGGCAGGGGGGTTTCGGGGAGCTGTTTTTT. Protein: CAWSVRQGGFGELFF. The chain has TRBV30 and TRBJ2-2; D possibly corresponds to TRBD1 (7 bases). The CDR3 has 15 residues. V was pared by 0 bases and J by 7 bases, with 15 bases between. Per germline, CDR1 GTSNPN and CDR2 SVGIG (reference sequence).

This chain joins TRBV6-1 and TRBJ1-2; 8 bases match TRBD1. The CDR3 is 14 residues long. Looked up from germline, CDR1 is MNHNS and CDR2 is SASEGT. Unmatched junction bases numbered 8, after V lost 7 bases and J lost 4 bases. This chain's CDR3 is CASTPGTGSYGYTF. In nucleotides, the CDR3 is TGTGCCAGCACGCCCGGGACAGGAAGCTATGGCTACACCTTC.

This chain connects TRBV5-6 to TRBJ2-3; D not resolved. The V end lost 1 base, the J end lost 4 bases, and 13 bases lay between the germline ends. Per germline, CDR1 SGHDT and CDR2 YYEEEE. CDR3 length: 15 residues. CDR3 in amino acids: CASSLLGVSADTQYF. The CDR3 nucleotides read TGTGCCAGCAGCTTGTTGGGCGTGTCCGCAGATACGCAGTATTTT.

Written as DNA, the CDR3 is TGCGCCAGCAGCCAAGAGCTGGACAGGGCGGGGAATGAGCAGTTCTTC. Translation: CASSQELDRAGNEQFF. The V gene is TRBV4-1, the J gene TRBJ2-1; 8 bases match TRBD1. The CDR3 totals 16 residues. J lost 7 bases, V lost 0 bases, and 8 bases had no gene match. CDR1 MGHRA and CDR2 YSYEKL come from the germline V gene.

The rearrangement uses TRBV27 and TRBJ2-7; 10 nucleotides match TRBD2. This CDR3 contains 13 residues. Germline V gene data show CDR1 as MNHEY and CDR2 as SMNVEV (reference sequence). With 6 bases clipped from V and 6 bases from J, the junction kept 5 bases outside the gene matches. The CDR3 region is CASRLGLAAEQYF. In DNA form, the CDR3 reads TGTGCCAGCAGGCTCGGACTAGCGGCCGAGCAGTACTTC.

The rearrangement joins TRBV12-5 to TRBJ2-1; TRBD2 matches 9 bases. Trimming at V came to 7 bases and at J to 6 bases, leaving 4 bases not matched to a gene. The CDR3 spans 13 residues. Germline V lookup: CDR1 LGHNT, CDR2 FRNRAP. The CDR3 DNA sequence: TGTGCTAGTGCCCTAGCGGGATCCAATGAGCAGTTCTTC. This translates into CASALAGSNEQFF.